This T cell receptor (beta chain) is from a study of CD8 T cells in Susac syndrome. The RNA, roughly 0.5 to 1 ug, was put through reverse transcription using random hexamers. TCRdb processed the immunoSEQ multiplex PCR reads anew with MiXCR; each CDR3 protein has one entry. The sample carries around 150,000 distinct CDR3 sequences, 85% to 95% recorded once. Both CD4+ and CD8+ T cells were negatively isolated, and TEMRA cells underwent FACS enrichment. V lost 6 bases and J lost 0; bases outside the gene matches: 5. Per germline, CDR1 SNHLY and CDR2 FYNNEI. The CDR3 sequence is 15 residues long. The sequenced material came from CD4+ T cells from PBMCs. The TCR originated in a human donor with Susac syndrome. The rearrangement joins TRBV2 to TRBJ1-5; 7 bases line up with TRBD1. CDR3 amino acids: CASRPGTASNQPQHF. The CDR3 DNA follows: TGTGCCAGCAGGCCGGGGACAGCTAGCAATCAGCCCCAGCATTTT.